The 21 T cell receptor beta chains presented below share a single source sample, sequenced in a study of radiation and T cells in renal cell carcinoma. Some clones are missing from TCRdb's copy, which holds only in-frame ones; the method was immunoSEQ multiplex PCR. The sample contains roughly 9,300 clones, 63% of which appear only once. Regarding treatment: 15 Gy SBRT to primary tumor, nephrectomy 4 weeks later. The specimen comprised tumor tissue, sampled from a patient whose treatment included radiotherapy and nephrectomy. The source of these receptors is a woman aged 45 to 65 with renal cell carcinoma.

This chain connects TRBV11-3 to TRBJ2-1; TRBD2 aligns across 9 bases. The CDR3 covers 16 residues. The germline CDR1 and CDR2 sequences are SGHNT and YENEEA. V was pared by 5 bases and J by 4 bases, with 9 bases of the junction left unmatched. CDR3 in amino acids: CASSPGEAGGYNEQFF. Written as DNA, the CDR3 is TGTGCCAGCAGCCCGGGTGAAGCGGGAGGATACAATGAGCAGTTCTTC.

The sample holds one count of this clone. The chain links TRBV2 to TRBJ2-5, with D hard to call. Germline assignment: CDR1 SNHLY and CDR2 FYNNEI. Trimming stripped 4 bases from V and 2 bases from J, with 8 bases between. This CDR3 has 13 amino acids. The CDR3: CASSGQRQETQYF. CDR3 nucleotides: TGTGCCAGCAGTGGACAACGGCAAGAGACCCAGTACTTC.

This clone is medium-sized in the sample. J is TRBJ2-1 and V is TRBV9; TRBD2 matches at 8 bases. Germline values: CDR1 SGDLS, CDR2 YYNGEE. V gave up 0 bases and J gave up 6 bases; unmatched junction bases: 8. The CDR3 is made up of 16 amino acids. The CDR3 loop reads CASSVGGTSSGNEQFF. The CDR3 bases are TGTGCCAGCAGCGTAGGAGGGACTAGTTCGGGCAATGAGCAGTTCTTC.

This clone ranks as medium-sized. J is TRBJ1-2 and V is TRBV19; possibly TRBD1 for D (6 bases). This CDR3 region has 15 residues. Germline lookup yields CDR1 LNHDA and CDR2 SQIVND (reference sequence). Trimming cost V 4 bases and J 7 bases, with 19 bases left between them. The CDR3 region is CASSTNWGQGRGYTF. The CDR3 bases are TGTGCCAGTAGTACCAATTGGGGGCAGGGCCGTGGCTACACCTTC.

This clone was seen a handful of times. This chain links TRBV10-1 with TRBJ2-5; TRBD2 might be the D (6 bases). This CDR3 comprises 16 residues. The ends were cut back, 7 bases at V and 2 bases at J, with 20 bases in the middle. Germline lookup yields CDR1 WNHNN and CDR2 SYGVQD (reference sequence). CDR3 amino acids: CASMTQRAEPQETQYF. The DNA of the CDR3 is TGCGCCAGCATGACCCAGCGGGCGGAGCCTCAAGAGACCCAGTACTTC.

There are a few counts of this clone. CDR3 in amino acids: CASSQESYSNQPQHF. For the CDR3, the DNA is TGCGCCAGCAGCCAAGAATCGTATAGCAATCAGCCCCAGCATTTT. The rearrangement uses TRBV4-3 and TRBJ1-5; unclear D gene. CDR3 size: 15 residues. V was pared by 0 bases and J by 0 bases, with 6 bases between. The germline CDR1 and CDR2 sequences are LGHNA and YSLEER.

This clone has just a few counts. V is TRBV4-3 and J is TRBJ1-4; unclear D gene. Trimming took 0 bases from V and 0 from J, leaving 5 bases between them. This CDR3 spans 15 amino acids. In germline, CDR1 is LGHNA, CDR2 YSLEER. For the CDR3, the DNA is TGCGCCAGCAGCCAAGATGGGGCAACTAATGAAAAACTGTTTTTT. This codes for CASSQDGATNEKLFF.

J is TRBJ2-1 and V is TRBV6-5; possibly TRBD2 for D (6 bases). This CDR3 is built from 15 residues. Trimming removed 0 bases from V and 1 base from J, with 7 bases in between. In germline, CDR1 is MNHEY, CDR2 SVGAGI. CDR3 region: CASSYSSGSYNEQFF. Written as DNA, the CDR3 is TGTGCCAGCAGTTACTCTAGCGGATCCTACAATGAGCAGTTCTTC.

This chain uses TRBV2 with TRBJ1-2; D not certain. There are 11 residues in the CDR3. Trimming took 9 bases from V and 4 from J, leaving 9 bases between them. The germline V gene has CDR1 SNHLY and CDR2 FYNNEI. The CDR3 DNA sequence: TGTGCCAGGTCGCGTCCCTATGGCTACACCTTC. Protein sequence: CARSRPYGYTF.

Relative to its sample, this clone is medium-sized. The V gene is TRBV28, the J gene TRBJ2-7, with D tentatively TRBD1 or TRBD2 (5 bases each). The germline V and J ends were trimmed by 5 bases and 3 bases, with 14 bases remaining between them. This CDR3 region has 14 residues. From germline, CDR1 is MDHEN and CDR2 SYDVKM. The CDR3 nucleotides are TGTGCCAGCAGTCCCTGGGACGGGATCTACGAGCAGTACTTC. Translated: CASSPWDGIYEQYF.

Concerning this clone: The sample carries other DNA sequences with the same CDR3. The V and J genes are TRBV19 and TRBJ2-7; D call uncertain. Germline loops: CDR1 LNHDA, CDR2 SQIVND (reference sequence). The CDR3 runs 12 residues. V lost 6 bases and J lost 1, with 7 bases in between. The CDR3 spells CASSESSYEQYF. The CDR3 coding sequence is TGTGCCAGTAGCGAATCATCCTACGAGCAGTACTTC.

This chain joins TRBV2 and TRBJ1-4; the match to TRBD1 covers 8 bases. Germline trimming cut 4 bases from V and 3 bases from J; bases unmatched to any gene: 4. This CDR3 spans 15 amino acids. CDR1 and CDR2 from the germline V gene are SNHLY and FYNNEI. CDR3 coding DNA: TGTGCCAGCAGTGTTCAGGGGGCTCCTAATGAAAAACTGTTTTTT. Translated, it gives CASSVQGAPNEKLFF.

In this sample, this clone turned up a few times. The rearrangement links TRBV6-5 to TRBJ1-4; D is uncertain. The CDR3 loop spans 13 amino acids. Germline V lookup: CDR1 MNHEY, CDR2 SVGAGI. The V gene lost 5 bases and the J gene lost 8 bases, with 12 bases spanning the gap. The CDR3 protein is CASSPSAGEKLFF. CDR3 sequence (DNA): TGTGCCAGCAGTCCCTCGGCTGGGGAAAAACTGTTTTTT.

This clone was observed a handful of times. The CDR3 region is CASKTGMTNEKLFF. For the CDR3, the DNA is TGTGCCAGCAAGACAGGGATGACTAATGAAAAACTGTTTTTT. The V call is TRBV19, the J call TRBJ1-4; 7 bases match TRBD1. Germline V CDR1 and CDR2: LNHDA, SQIVND (reference sequence). This CDR3 is built from 14 residues. With 9 bases clipped from V and 2 bases from J, the junction kept 6 bases outside the gene matches.

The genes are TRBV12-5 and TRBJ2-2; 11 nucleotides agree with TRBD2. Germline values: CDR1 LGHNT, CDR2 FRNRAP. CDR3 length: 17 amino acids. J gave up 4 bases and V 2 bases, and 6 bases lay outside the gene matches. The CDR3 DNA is TGTGCTAGTGGTTTGATAATAGCGGGAGGGCCCACCGGGGAGCTGTTTTTT. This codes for CASGLIIAGGPTGELFF.

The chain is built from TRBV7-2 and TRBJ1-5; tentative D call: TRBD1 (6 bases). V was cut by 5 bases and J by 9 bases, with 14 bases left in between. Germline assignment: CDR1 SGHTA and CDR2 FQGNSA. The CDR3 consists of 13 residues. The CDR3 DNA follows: TGTGCCAGCAGCCCGGACAGTACCCTGCCCCAGCATTTT. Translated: CASSPDSTLPQHF.

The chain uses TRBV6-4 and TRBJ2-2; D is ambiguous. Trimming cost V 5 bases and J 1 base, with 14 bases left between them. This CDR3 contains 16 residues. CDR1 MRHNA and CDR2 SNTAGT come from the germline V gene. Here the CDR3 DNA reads TGTGCCAGCAGTCGAAAACCTAATTTGAACACCGGGGAGCTGTTTTTT. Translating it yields CASSRKPNLNTGELFF.

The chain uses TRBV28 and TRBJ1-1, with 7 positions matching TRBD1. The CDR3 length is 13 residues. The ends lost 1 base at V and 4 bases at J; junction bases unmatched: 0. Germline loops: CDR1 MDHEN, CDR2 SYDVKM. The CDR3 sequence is CASSLSGGTEAFF. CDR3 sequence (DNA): TGTGCCAGCAGTTTATCAGGGGGCACTGAAGCTTTCTTT.

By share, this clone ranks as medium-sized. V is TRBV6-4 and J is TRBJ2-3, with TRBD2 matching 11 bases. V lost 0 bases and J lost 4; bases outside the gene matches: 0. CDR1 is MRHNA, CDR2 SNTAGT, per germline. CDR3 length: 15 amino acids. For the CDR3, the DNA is TGTGCCAGCAGTGACTCTAGCGGGGGGGCAGATACGCAGTATTTT. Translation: CASSDSSGGADTQYF.

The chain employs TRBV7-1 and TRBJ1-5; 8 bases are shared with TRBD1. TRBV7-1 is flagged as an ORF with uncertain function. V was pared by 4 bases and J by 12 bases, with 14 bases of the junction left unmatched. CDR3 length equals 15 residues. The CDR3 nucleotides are TGTGCCAGCAGCTTAGCGATCACAGGGGGTCTAAACCAGCATTTT. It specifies CASSLAITGGLNQHF.

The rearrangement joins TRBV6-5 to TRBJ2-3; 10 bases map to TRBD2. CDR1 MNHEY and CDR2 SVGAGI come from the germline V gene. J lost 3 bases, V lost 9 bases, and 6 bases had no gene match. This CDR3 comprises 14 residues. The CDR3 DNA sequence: TGTGCCAGTAGGACTAGCGGATTAACAGATACGCAGTATTTT. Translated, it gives CASRTSGLTDTQYF.